This T cell receptor (beta chain) was sequenced in a study of identical twins. This clonotype has a handful of counts. A template switching step contributed a universal primer site, while unique molecular identifiers were present in the cDNA. In TCRdb, the 5' RACE reads were re-called with MiXCR into one record per CDR3 protein. Altogether 550,000 to 700,000 distinct CDR3 sequences are present, approximately 9.6% being singletons, with the ten largest covering around 3.2%. The data were also submitted as part of a second study, on yellow fever vaccine responses in identical twins.

The TCR was taken from a woman younger than 35 in good health. The sequencing input was PBMCs.

CDR3 amino acids: CSARDLGGGVYEQYF. The CDR3 coding sequence is TGCAGTGCTAGAGATCTTGGTGGGGGGGTCTACGAGCAGTACTTC. V and J are TRBV20-1 and TRBJ2-7; 7 bases align to TRBD2. The ends lost 0 bases at V and 3 bases at J; junction bases unmatched: 8. The CDR3 runs to 15 residues. Germline loops: CDR1 DFQATT, CDR2 SNEGSKA (reference sequence).